Shown below are 9 T cell receptor beta chains from a single sample sequenced in a study of cytomegalovirus exposure and HLA in healthy donors. The study ran its PCR with 60 Vbeta and 13 Jbeta primers. Measured with immunoSEQ multiplex PCR; TCRdb has only the in-frame clones, and not every one. The sample shows under 200,000 clones, 80% to 85% of them seen only once. What was sequenced was PBMCs. Source of these receptors: a boy between 2 and 15 years old in good health and CMV-seronegative.

This clone was observed a single time. The rearrangement uses TRBV4-1 and TRBJ1-4; 8 nucleotides line up with TRBD1. The CDR3 runs to 17 residues. Looked up from germline, CDR1 is MGHRA and CDR2 is YSYEKL. The V gene end was trimmed by 1 base and the J gene end by 7 bases; junction bases not matched to a gene: 11. The CDR3 nucleotides read TGCGCCAGCAGCCAAGGGCCCCCTACAGGGGGAGGTGAAAAACTGTTTTTT. Translated, it gives CASSQGPPTGGGEKLFF.

Regarding this clone: One end of the junction is discordant with germline, which a read error may explain. The same CDR3 can be traced to other DNA sequences in this sample. The chain couples TRBV4-1 to TRBJ1-1, with 7 bases identical to TRBD1. Germline assignment: CDR1 MGHRA and CDR2 YSYEKL. The length of the CDR3 is 16 residues. The CDR3 region has the DNA TGCGCCAGCAGCCAAGAGGCTGGGACAGCGAACACCGAAGCTTTCTTT. This encodes CASSQEAGTANTEAFF.

The chain links TRBV19 to TRBJ2-1; 11 bases map to TRBD2. V was pared by 4 bases and J by 6 bases, with 5 bases of the junction left unmatched. The CDR3 runs 15 residues. Germline lookup yields CDR1 LNHDA and CDR2 SQIVND (reference sequence). Here the CDR3 reads CASSRLAGGLNEQFF. CDR3 bases: TGTGCCAGTAGTAGGTTAGCGGGAGGGCTCAATGAGCAGTTCTTC.

This clone was picked up a small number of times. The chain recombines TRBV19 with TRBJ1-1; D gene uncertain. The V end was cut by 5 bases, the J end by 4 bases, with 8 bases between. Germline V gives CDR1 LNHDA, CDR2 SQIVND (reference sequence). The CDR3 is 12 residues long. The DNA of the CDR3 is TGTGCCAGTAGTCCCGAGGGCACTGAAGCTTTCTTT. This codes for CASSPEGTEAFF.

The chain's CDR3 is CASSYSGARTEAFF. DNA of the CDR3: TGTGCCAGCAGTTACTCTGGTGCTAGGACTGAAGCTTTCTTT. J is TRBJ1-1 and V is TRBV6-5; D is undetermined. CDR3 size: 14 residues. Germline CDR1 MNHEY, CDR2 SVGAGI. V was trimmed by 0 bases and J by 5 bases, leaving 10 bases between them.

The chain is built from TRBV19 and TRBJ1-2; D not certain. CDR3 size: 12 residues. Trimming cost V 3 bases and J 8 bases, with 10 bases left between them. Germline V gene data show CDR1 as LNHDA and CDR2 as SQIVND (reference sequence). CDR3 sequence reads: CASSMRGPGYTF. Here the CDR3 DNA reads TGTGCCAGTAGTATGAGAGGGCCCGGCTACACCTTC.

The V and J genes are TRBV28 and TRBJ2-7, with 8 bases identical to TRBD1. CDR3 length: 19 residues. The V gene's germline CDR1 is MDHEN and CDR2 SYDVKM. With 1 base clipped from V and 0 bases from J, the junction kept 14 bases outside the gene matches. The CDR3 loop is CASSLSRTGLRYSSYEQYF. Here the CDR3 DNA reads TGTGCCAGCAGTTTATCCCGGACAGGGCTACGCTACTCCTCCTACGAGCAGTACTTC.

The genes are TRBV7-9 and TRBJ2-1; 10 bases line up with TRBD1. J was trimmed by 6 bases and V by 5 bases; bases with no gene match: 19. The CDR3 consists of 19 residues. Germline lookup yields CDR1 SEHNR and CDR2 FQNEAQ (reference sequence). The CDR3 nucleotides are TGTGCCAGCAGCCCACCCGGGACAGGGGACTACACCCGATTCAATGAGCAGTTCTTC. This codes for CASSPPGTGDYTRFNEQFF.

The chain combines TRBV13 with TRBJ2-7; 8 positions match TRBD1. The junction had 5 bases not matched to a gene; V was cut back by 5 bases and J by 2 bases. The germline V gene encodes CDR1 PRHDT and CDR2 FYEKMQ (reference sequence). The CDR3 spans 14 residues. The CDR3 region has the DNA TGTGCCAGCAGCCCTCGACAGGGGCCCTACGAGCAGTACTTC. Amino acids: CASSPRQGPYEQYF.